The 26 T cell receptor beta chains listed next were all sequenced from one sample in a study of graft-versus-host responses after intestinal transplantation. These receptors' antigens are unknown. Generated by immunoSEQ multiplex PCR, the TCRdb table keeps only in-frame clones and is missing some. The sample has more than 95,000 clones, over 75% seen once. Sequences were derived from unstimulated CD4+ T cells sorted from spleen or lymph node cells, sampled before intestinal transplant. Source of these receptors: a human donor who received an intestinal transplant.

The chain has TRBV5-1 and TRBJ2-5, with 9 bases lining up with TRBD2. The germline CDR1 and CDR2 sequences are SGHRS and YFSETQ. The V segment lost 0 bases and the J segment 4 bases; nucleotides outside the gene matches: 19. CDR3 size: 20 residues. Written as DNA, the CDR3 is TGCGCCAGCAGCTTGGTTAGCGGGGGTCCGGTGGGGTGGAGTGGAGAGACCCAGTACTTC. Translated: CASSLVSGGPVGWSGETQYF.

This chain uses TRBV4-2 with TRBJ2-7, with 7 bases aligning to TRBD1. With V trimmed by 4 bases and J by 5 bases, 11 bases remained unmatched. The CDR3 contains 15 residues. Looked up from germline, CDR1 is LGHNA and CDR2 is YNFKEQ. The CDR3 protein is CASSPKQGSANEQYF. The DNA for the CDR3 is TGTGCCAGCAGCCCTAAACAGGGGTCGGCTAACGAGCAGTACTTC.

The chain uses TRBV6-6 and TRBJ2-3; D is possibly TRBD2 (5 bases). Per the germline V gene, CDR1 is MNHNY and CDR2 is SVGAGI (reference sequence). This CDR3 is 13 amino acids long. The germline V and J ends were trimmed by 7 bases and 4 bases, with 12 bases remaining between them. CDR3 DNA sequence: TGTGCCAGCATGGCTAGAGGGCCAGATACGCAGTATTTT. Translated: CASMARGPDTQYF.

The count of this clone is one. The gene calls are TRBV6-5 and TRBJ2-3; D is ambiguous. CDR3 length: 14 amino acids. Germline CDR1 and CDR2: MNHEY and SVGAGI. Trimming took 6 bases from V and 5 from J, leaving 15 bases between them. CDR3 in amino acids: CASRRSTLGDTQYF. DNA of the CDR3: TGTGCCAGCAGGCGGTCGACCTTAGGAGATACGCAGTATTTT.

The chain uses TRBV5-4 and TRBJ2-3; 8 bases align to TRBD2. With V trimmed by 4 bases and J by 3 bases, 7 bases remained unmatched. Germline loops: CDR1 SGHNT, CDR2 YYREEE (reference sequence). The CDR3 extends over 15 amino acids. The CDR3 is CASSRLASVTDTQYF. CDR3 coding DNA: TGTGCCAGCAGCCGACTAGCGAGTGTTACAGATACGCAGTATTTT.

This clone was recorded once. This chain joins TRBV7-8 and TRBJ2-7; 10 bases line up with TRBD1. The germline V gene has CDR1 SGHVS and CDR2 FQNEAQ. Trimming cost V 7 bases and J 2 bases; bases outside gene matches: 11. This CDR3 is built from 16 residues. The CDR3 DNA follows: TGTGCCAGCAAGGGACAGGGGTTAGCGGGAACCTACGAGCAGTACTTC. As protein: CASKGQGLAGTYEQYF.

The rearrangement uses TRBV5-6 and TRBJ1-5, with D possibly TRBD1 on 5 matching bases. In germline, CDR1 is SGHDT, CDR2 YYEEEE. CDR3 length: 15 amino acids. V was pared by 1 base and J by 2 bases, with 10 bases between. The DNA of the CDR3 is TGTGCCAGCAGCTTGAAAGGGGTAGGCAATCAGCCCCAGCATTTT. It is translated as CASSLKGVGNQPQHF.

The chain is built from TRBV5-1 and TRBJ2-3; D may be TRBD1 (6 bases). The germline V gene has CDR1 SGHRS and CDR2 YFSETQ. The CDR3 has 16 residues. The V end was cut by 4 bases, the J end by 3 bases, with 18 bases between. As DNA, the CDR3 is TGCGCCAGCAGCACTACCACAGGGAAGGGAACAGATACGCAGTATTTT. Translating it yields CASSTTTGKGTDTQYF.

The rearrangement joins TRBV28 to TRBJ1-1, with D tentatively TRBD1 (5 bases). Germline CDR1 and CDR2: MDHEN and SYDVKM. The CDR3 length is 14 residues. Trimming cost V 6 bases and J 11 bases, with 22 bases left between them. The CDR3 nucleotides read TGTGCCAGCAGCGGGGGGGTTGGGGATAAAAACGCTTTCTTT. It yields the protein CASSGGVGDKNAFF.

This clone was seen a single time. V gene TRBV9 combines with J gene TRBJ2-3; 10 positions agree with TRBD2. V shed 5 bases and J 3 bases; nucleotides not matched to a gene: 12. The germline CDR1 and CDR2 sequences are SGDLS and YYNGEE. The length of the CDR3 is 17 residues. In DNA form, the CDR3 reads TGTGCCAGCAGTCCCCTCAGAGTAGCGGGAGGAACAGATACGCAGTATTTT. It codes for CASSPLRVAGGTDTQYF.

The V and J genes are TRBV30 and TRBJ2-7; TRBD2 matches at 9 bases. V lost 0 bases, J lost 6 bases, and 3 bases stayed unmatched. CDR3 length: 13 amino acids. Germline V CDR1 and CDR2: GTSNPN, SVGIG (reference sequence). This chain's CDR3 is CAWSVLLAGEQYF. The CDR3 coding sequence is TGTGCCTGGAGTGTACTACTAGCGGGCGAGCAGTACTTC.

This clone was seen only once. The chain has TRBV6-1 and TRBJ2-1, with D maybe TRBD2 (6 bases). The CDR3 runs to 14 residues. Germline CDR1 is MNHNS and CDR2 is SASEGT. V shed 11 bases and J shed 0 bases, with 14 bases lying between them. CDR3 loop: CAGGALSSYNEQFF. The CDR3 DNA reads TGTGCCGGAGGGGCCTTGAGCTCCTACAATGAGCAGTTCTTC.

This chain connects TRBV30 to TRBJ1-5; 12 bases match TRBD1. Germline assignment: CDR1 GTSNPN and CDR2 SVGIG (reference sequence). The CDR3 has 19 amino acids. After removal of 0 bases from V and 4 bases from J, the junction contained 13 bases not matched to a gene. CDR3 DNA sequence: TGTGCCTGGAGTGTGGCGAATTGGGGACAGGGGGCGGGGAATCAGCCCCAGCATTTT. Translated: CAWSVANWGQGAGNQPQHF.

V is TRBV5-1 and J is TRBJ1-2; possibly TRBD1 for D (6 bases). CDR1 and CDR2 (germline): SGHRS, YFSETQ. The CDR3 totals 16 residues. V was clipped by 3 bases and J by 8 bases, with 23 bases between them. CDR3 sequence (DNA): TGCGCCAGCAGCTCCTATTCCCGGGACAACGGTGGAGGCTACACCTTC. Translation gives CASSSYSRDNGGGYTF.

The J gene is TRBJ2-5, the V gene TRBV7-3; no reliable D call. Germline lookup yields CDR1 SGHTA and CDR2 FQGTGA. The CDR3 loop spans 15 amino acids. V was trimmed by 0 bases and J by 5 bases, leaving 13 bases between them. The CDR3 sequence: CASSLTGGVEETQYF. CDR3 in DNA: TGTGCCAGCAGCTTAACAGGCGGAGTAGAGGAGACCCAGTACTTC.

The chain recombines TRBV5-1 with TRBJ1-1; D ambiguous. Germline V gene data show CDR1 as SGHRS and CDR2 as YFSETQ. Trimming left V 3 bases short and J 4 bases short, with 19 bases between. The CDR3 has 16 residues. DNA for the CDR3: TGCGCCAGCAGCTGGACTAGCTTGGTTGAAGGCACTGAAGCTTTCTTT. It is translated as CASSWTSLVEGTEAFF.

The CDR3 bases are TGTGCCAGCAGTTTCTCGCGGACATTCTACGAGCAGTACTTC. It translates to CASSFSRTFYEQYF. This chain uses TRBV28 with TRBJ2-7, with D maybe TRBD1 (5 bases). This CDR3 comprises 14 residues. Germline values: CDR1 MDHEN, CDR2 SYDVKM. V dropped 3 bases and J dropped 3 bases, with 12 bases sitting between them.

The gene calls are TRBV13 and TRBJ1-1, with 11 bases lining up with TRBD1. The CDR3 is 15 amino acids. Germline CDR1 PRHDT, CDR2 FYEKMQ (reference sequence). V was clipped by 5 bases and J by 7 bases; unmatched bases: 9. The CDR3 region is CASSPDRGRSYEAFF. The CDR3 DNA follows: TGTGCCAGCAGCCCGGACAGGGGGCGTTCGTATGAAGCTTTCTTT.

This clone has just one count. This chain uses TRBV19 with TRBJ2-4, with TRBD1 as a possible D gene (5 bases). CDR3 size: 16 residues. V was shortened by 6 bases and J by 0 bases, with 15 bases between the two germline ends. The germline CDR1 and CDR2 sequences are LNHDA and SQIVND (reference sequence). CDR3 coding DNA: TGTGCCAGTAGCCAAACAGGCACCGCAGCCAAAAACATTCAGTACTTC. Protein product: CASSQTGTAAKNIQYF.

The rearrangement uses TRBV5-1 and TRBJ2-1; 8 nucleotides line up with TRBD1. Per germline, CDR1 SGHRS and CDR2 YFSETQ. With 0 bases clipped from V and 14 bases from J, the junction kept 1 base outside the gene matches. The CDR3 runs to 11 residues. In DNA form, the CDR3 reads TGCGCCAGCAGCTTGGCAGGGGGCGAGTTCTTC. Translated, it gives CASSLAGGEFF.

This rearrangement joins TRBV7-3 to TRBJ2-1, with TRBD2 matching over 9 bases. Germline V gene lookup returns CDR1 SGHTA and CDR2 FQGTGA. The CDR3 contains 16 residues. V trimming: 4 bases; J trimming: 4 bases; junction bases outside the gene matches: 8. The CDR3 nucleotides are TGTGCCAGCAGCTCCACGGGACTAGCAGGGTACAATGAGCAGTTCTTC. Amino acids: CASSSTGLAGYNEQFF. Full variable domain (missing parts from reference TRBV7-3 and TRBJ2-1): GAGVSQTPSNKVTEKGKYVELRCDPISGHTALYWYRQSLGQGPEFLIYFQGTGAADDSGLPNDRFFAVRPEGSVSTLKIQRTERGDSAVYLCASSSTGLAGYNEQFFGPGTRLTVL.

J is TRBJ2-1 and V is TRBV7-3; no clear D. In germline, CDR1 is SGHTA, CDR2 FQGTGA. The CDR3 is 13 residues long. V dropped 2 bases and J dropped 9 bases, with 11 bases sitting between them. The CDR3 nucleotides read TGTGCCAGCAGCTTATCAGTTGGTGGTGAGCAGTTCTTC. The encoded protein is CASSLSVGGEQFF.

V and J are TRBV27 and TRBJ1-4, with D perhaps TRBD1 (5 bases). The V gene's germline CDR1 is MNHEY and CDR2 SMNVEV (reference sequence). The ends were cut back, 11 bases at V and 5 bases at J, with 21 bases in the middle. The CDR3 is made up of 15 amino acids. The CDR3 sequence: CARSRAAGLNEKLFF. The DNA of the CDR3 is TGTGCCCGCTCCCGGGCGGCAGGGCTAAATGAAAAACTGTTTTTT.

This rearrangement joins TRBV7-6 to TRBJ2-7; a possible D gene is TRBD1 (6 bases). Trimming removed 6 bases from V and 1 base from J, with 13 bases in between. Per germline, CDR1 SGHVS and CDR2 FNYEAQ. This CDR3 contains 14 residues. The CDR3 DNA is TGTGCCAGCAGTCGACAGGTTGCATCCTACGAGCAGTACTTC. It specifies CASSRQVASYEQYF.

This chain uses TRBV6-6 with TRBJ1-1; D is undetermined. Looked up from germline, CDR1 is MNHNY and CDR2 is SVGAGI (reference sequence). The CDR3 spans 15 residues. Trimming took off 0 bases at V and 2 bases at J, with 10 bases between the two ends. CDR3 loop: CASSYSQRRNTEAFF. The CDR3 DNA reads TGTGCCAGCAGTTACTCCCAGCGACGCAACACTGAAGCTTTCTTT.

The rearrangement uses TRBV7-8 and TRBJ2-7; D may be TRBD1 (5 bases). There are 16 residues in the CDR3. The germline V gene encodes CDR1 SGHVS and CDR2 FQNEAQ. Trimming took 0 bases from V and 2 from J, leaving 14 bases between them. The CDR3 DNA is TGTGCCAGCAGCTTAGCTTGGCAGGGCCGGACCTACGAGCAGTACTTC. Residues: CASSLAWQGRTYEQYF.